The 3 T cell receptor beta chains reported below all come from one sample, sequenced in a study of cytomegalovirus exposure and HLA in healthy donors. Profiling relied on immunoSEQ multiplex PCR, and the TCRdb table lists in-frame clones only, not all of them. The sample lists around 130,000 clones, about 90% seen once, with approximately 3.3% in the top ten. Specimen: PBMCs. The receptors here all came from a man aged 25 to 40 in good health and CMV-seronegative.

CDR3: CASSSPRETGASYEQYF. The CDR3 nucleotides are TGTGCCAGTAGTTCACCCAGGGAAACAGGTGCCTCCTACGAGCAGTACTTC. This chain links TRBV19 with TRBJ2-7, with D tentatively TRBD1 (5 bases). Trimming left V 5 bases short and J 0 bases short, with 20 bases between. The CDR3 covers 17 residues. Germline loops: CDR1 LNHDA, CDR2 SQIVND (reference sequence).

The V call is TRBV5-1, the J call TRBJ1-3; tentative D call: TRBD1 (5 bases). Trimming cost V 0 bases and J 4 bases, with 8 bases left between them. Germline-derived CDR1 and CDR2 are SGHRS and YFSETQ. This CDR3 spans 14 amino acids. The CDR3 reads CASSLGQKGNTIYF. The CDR3, as DNA: TGCGCCAGCAGCTTGGGACAGAAAGGAAACACCATATATTTT.

The chain couples TRBV25-1 to TRBJ1-1; D remains unclear. Germline V lookup: CDR1 MGHDK, CDR2 SYGVNS. Deletions cut 2 bases from V and 5 bases from J, with 9 bases between. The CDR3 has 13 amino acids. For the CDR3, the DNA is TGTGCCAGCAGTGAAGCATTGCGGACTGAAGCTTTCTTT. It codes for CASSEALRTEAFF. The full variable domain, its missing parts supplied by reference TRBV25-1 and TRBJ1-1, is EADIYQTPRYLVIGTGKKITLECSQTMGHDKMYWYQQDPGMELHLIHYSYGVNSTEKGDLSSESTVSRIRTEHFPLTLESARPSHTSQYLCASSEALRTEAFFGQGTRLTVV.